This section outlines one TCR beta chain sequence together with its context. The antigen is undetermined. This sample is part of a study of shared clonotypes between healthy human individuals. Study-wide context: A donor's plate count was three for CD4 naive and three for CD4 memory; CD8 naive had two and CD8 memory one.

Study-wide results and limits: For naive CD4 cells, approximately 5% of clonotypes were shared across a handful of donors.

Only Caucasian adults living in Nashville, Tennessee served as donors. Assay execution took place at the deep level. Repertoires were generated with immunoSEQ multiplex PCR, while TCRdb's copy carries only in-frame clones and drops some. The repertoire holds some 2,400,000 clones, with 90% to 96% as singletons. The receptor comes from a young man in good health. The sequenced material came from naive CD4+ T cells sorted from blood. Sample subset: CD45RA+ positively selected.

CDR3 amino acids: CASGLRITDTQYF. In DNA, the CDR3 is TGTGCCAGCGGTCTTAGGATCACAGATACGCAGTATTTT. The chain joins TRBV27 to TRBJ2-3; no clear D. The ends were cut back, 8 bases at V and 2 bases at J, with 11 bases in the middle. Germline V gene sequence: CDR1 MNHEY, CDR2 SMNVEV (reference sequence). CDR3 length: 13 amino acids.